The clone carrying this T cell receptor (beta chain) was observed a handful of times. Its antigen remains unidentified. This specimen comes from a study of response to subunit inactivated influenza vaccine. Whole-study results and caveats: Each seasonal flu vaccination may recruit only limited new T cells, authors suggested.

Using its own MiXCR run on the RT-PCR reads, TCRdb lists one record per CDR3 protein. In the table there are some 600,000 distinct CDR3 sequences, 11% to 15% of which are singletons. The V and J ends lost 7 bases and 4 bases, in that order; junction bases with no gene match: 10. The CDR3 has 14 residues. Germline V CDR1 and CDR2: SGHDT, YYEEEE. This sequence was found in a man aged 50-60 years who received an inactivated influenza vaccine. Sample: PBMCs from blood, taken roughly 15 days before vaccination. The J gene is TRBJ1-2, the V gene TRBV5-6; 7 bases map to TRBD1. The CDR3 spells CASGTGVSSYGYTF. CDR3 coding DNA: TGTGCCAGCGGTACAGGGGTCTCTTCCTATGGCTACACCTTC.